The rows below give T cell receptor beta chains drawn from one sample of a study of identifying expanded T cells in peripheral blood. The assay was immunoSEQ multiplex PCR, and TCRdb's table has in-frame clones only and misses some. The sample shows about 81,000 clones, over 80% of them seen only once. Sequencing was done on a sample of blood. The receptors derive from a person aged 18-69 years in good health. Both conserved end residues are part of each CDR3. The D gene is left open where the match is weak. Only part of the rows carry a size: once, few, many, or a class if the clone is expanded.

size: .; D: TRBD1; length: 15; V: TRBV28; J: TRBJ1-1; DNA: TGTGCCAGCAGACGAACAGGGGGGAGGTGGACTGAAGCTTTCTTT; CDR3: CASRRTGGRWTEAFF
size: few; D: .; length: 14; V: TRBV30; J: TRBJ2-1; DNA: TGTGCCTGGAGGACGGGAACCAACTACAATGAGCAGTTCTTC; CDR3: CAWRTGTNYNEQFF
size: .; D: .; length: 13; V: TRBV11-3; J: TRBJ1-1; DNA: TGTGCCAGCAGCTTGGAATCGGACACTGAAGCTTTCTTT; CDR3: CASSLESDTEAFF
size: .; D: TRBD1; length: 15; V: TRBV10-3; J: TRBJ1-5; DNA: TGTGCCATCAGTCAAGGGACAGAACCTTATCAGCCCCAGCATTTT; CDR3: CAISQGTEPYQPQHF
size: .; D: .; length: 16; V: TRBV10-3; J: TRBJ2-2; DNA: TGTGCCATCAGTGACCCCATCCAGGGGAACACCGGGGAGCTGTTTTTT; CDR3: CAISDPIQGNTGELFF
size: .; D: TRBD1; length: 14; V: TRBV6-5; J: TRBJ1-4; DNA: TGTGCCAGCAGCTGGGGACAGCATAATGAAAAACTGTTTTTT; CDR3: CASSWGQHNEKLFF
size: few; D: TRBD1; length: 13; V: TRBV2; J: TRBJ1-5; DNA: TGTGCCTCCGGGACAGTTAGCAATCAGCCCCAGCATTTT; CDR3: CASGTVSNQPQHF
size: many; D: .; length: 14; V: TRBV6-5; J: TRBJ2-2; DNA: TGTGCCAGCAGTTACGAATTGCGAACCGGGGAGCTGTTTTTT; CDR3: CASSYELRTGELFF
size: .; D: TRBD1; length: 14; V: TRBV14; J: TRBJ2-2; DNA: TGTGCCAGTTGGGGACAGGGGAACACCGGGGAGCTGTTTTTT; CDR3: CASWGQGNTGELFF
size: .; D: .; length: 15; V: TRBV19; J: TRBJ2-2; DNA: TGTGCCAGCATAATAGGGACCCAGGTCACCGGGGAGCTGTTTTTT; CDR3: CASIIGTQVTGELFF
size: once; D: .; length: 12; V: TRBV7-6; J: TRBJ2-1; DNA: TGTGCCAGCAGCTCAAGTGACAATGAGCAGTTCTTC; CDR3: CASSSSDNEQFF
size: .; D: TRBD2; length: 16; V: TRBV7-8; J: TRBJ2-3; DNA: TGTGCCAGCAGCTTATTCTCGACTAGCTCCACAGATACGCAGTATTTT; CDR3: CASSLFSTSSTDTQYF
size: once; D: .; length: 16; V: TRBV28; J: TRBJ1-4; DNA: TGTGCCAGCAGTCCGAGAGGCCTTGCAACTAATGAAAAACTGTTTTTT; CDR3: CASSPRGLATNEKLFF
size: few; D: TRBD2; length: 15; V: TRBV2; J: TRBJ2-1; DNA: TGTGCCAGCAGTGACACGGGGGGGGAGTACAATGAGCAGTTCTTC; CDR3: CASSDTGGEYNEQFF
size: .; D: TRBD1; length: 14; V: TRBV4-1; J: TRBJ2-7; DNA: TGCGCCAGCAGCCCATGGACAGGGCAAAACGCGCAGTACTTC; CDR3: CASSPWTGQNAQYF
size: .; D: TRBD1; length: 15; V: TRBV5-1; J: TRBJ2-7; DNA: TGCGCCAGCAGCTTGTCGAACAGGGGTTCCTACGAGCAGTACTTC; CDR3: CASSLSNRGSYEQYF
size: .; D: TRBD1; length: 16; V: TRBV19; J: TRBJ1-1; DNA: TGTGCCAGTAGTATAGGAGGGGGACAGGGTGGTACTGAAGCTTTCTTT; CDR3: CASSIGGGQGGTEAFF
size: .; D: TRBD1; length: 15; V: TRBV7-2; J: TRBJ2-1; DNA: TGTGCCAGCAGCTTAGTCTCGCAGGGGGCCAATGAGCAGTTCTTC; CDR3: CASSLVSQGANEQFF
size: .; D: .; length: 13; V: TRBV4-3; J: TRBJ1-5; DNA: TGCGCCAGCAGCCAAGGTCAGAGGGGCCCCCAGCATTTT; CDR3: CASSQGQRGPQHF
size: .; D: .; length: 16; V: TRBV5-4; J: TRBJ2-3; DNA: TGTGCCAGCAGCTCCTCGGGATTTCAGGGGACAGATACGCAGTATTTT; CDR3: CASSSSGFQGTDTQYF
size: .; D: .; length: 14; V: TRBV2; J: TRBJ1-1; DNA: TGTGCCAGCGCCCAGTGGGGGGGTAACACTGAAGCTTTCTTT; CDR3: CASAQWGGNTEAFF
size: .; D: .; length: 15; V: TRBV5-1; J: TRBJ1-5; DNA: TGCGCCAGCAGCTTGGAGGGGGGGGCGCATCAGCCCCAGCATTTT; CDR3: CASSLEGGAHQPQHF
size: .; D: .; length: 15; V: TRBV28; J: TRBJ2-3; DNA: TGTGCCAGCCTCCCGGGACGGGGGTTCGGGGATACGCAGTATTTT; CDR3: CASLPGRGFGDTQYF
size: .; D: .; length: 16; V: TRBV5-6; J: TRBJ1-1; DNA: TGTGCCAGCAGCTTGGAGATGGGGTGGGATTACGCAGAAGCTTTCTTT; CDR3: CASSLEMGWDYAEAFF
size: .; D: TRBD1; length: 14; V: TRBV6-1; J: TRBJ2-7; DNA: TGTGCCAGCAGTAGGACCGGGACAGGGGACGAGCAGTACTTC; CDR3: CASSRTGTGDEQYF
size: .; D: TRBD2; length: 21; V: TRBV4-2; J: TRBJ2-2; DNA: TGTGCCAGCAGCCAAGAGTTGCTAGCGGGAGTTGGCAAAGGAATCGCCGGGGAGCTGTTTTTT; CDR3: CASSQELLAGVGKGIAGELFF
size: .; D: .; length: 15; V: TRBV14; J: TRBJ2-7; DNA: TGTGCCAGCAGCCCGACTAGTCGCTCGGGAGCAGAGCAGTACTTC; CDR3: CASSPTSRSGAEQYF
size: medium-sized; D: .; length: 10; V: TRBV10-1; J: TRBJ1-5; DNA: TGCGCCAGCAGTGTCCGGGACAAGGCTTTT; CDR3: CASSVRDKAF
size: .; D: .; length: 13; V: TRBV15; J: TRBJ1-5; DNA: TGTGCCACCAGCAGAGGACAGGTTCAGCCCCAGCATTTT; CDR3: CATSRGQVQPQHF
size: .; D: TRBD1; length: 15; V: TRBV7-2; J: TRBJ2-3; DNA: TGTGCCAGCACCCTACTCGGACAGGGCACAGATACGCAGTATTTT; CDR3: CASTLLGQGTDTQYF
size: .; D: TRBD2; length: 17; V: TRBV2; J: TRBJ2-3; DNA: TGTGCCAGCAGTGAAAGGCGAGCGGGAGTACGGACAGATACGCAGTATTTT; CDR3: CASSERRAGVRTDTQYF
size: few; D: TRBD1; length: 12; V: TRBV28; J: TRBJ2-7; DNA: TGTGCCAGTCGGGGCCCACAGGGGGAGCAGTACTTC; CDR3: CASRGPQGEQYF
size: many; D: .; length: 16; V: TRBV4-3; J: TRBJ1-3; DNA: TGCGCCAGCAGCCAAGATGAAGGGGCGGGAGGAAACACCATATATTTT; CDR3: CASSQDEGAGGNTIYF
size: .; D: .; length: 15; V: TRBV9; J: TRBJ2-3; DNA: TGTGCCAGCAGCCCGACGGACGGAGGGGCAGATACGCAGTATTTT; CDR3: CASSPTDGGADTQYF
size: .; D: .; length: 16; V: TRBV5-1; J: TRBJ1-1; DNA: TGCGCCAGCAGCTTGGGCACTGTGGGAATGAACACTGAAGCTTTCTTT; CDR3: CASSLGTVGMNTEAFF
size: once; D: .; length: 15; V: TRBV9; J: TRBJ2-3; DNA: TGTGCCAGCAGCGTAGATGGGGGAATCACAGATACGCAGTATTTT; CDR3: CASSVDGGITDTQYF
size: .; D: .; length: 13; V: TRBV5-1; J: TRBJ2-1; DNA: TGCGCCAGCAAAGCTAGCTTCTACAATGAGCAGTTCTTC; CDR3: CASKASFYNEQFF
size: .; D: TRBD2; length: 16; V: TRBV9; J: TRBJ2-1; DNA: TGTGCCAGCAGCGTAGTAGGGAGGGTGTCCTACAATGAGCAGTTCTTC; CDR3: CASSVVGRVSYNEQFF
size: .; D: .; length: 14; V: TRBV4-3; J: TRBJ1-1; DNA: TGCGCCAGCAGCCAAGATGCGGCGGTCACTGAAGCTTTCTTT; CDR3: CASSQDAAVTEAFF
size: large; D: .; length: 13; V: TRBV5-5; J: TRBJ2-7; DNA: TGTGCCAGCAGCTTGGGACCCGTATCCGAGCAGTACTTC; CDR3: CASSLGPVSEQYF